This T cell receptor beta chain was captured by sequencing in a study of T cell responses to AZD1222 COVID-19 vaccine. Overall study findings and caveats: Unmutated variant regions are reportedly the target of nearly half of TCRs that are spike-specific.

TCRdb's copy holds only in-frame clones and misses some; the assay was immunoSEQ multiplex PCR. Found here are around 87,000 clones, around 84% of them singletons; the top ten hold approximately 10%. Notes on this clone: Its antigen is as yet unknown.

Trimming took off 0 bases at V and 4 bases at J, with 9 bases between the two ends. The CDR3 covers 14 residues. Germline V gene sequence: CDR1 SGHRS, CDR2 YFSETQ. V gene TRBV5-1 combines with J gene TRBJ2-3, with D unclear. This sample comprised peripheral blood, obtained on day 0 of AZD1222 vaccination. This receptor was obtained from an adult in good health. The CDR3 DNA sequence: TGCGCCAGCAGCTTGGGAGTACAGTCAGATACGCAGTATTTT. It specifies CASSLGVQSDTQYF.